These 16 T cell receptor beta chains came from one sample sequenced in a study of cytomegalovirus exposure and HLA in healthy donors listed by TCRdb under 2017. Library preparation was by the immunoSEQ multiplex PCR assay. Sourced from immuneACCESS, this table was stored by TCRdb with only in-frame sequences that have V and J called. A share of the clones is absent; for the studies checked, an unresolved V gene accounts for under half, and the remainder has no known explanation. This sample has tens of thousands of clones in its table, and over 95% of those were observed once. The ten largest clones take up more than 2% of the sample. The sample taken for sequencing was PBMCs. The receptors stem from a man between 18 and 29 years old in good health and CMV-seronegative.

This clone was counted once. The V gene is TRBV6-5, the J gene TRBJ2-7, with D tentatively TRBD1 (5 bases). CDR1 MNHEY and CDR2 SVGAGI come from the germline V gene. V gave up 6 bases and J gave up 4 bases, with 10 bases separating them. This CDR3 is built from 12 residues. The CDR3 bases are TGTGCCAGCAGCCACAGGCCGTACGAGCAGTACTTC. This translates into CASSHRPYEQYF.

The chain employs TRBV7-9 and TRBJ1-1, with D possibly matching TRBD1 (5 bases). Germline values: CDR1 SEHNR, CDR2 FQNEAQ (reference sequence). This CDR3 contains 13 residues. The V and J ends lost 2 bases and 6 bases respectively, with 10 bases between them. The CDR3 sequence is CASSLRGIAEAFF. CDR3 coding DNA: TGTGCCAGCAGCTTAAGGGGAATTGCTGAAGCTTTCTTT. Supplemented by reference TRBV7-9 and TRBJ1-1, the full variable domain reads DTGVSQNPRHKITKRGQNVTFRCDPISEHNRLYWYRQTLGQGPEFLTYFQNEAQLEKSRLLSDRFSAERPKGSFSTLEIQRTEQGDSAMYLCASSLRGIAEAFFGQGTRLTVV.

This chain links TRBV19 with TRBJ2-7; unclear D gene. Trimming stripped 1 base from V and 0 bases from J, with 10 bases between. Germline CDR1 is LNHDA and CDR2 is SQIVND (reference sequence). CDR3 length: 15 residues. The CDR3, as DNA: TGTGCCAGTAGTATAGGTCACCGTAGCTCCTACGAGCAGTACTTC. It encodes CASSIGHRSSYEQYF.

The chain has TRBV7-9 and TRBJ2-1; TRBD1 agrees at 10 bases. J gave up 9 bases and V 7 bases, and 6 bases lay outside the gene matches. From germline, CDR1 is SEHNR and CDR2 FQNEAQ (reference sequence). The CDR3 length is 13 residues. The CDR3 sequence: CASTGTGAGEQFF. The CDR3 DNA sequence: TGTGCCAGCACTGGGACAGGGGCTGGTGAGCAGTTCTTC. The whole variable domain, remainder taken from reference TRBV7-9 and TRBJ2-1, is DTGVSQNPRHKITKRGQNVTFRCDPISEHNRLYWYRQTLGQGPEFLTYFQNEAQLEKSRLLSDRFSAERPKGSFSTLEIQRTEQGDSAMYLCASTGTGAGEQFFGPGTRLTVL.

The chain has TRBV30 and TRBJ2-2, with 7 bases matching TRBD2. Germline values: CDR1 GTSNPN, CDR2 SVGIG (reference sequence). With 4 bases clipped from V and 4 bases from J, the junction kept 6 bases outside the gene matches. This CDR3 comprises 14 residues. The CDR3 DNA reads TGTGCCTGGACTCCTAGCGGAGGCACCGGGGAGCTGTTTTTT. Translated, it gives CAWTPSGGTGELFF.

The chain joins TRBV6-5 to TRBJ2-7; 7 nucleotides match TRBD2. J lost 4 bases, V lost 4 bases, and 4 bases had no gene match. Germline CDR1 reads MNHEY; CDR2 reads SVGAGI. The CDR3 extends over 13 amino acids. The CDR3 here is CASSSGGIYEQYF. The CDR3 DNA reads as TGTGCCAGCAGTTCCGGGGGGATTTACGAGCAGTACTTC.

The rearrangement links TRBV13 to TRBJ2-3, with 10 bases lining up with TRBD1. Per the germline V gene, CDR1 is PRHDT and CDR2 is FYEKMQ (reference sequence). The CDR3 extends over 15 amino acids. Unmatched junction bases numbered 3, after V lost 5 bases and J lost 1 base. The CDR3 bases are TGTGCCAGCAGCAGGACAGGGGGGGGCACAGATACGCAGTATTTT. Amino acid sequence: CASSRTGGGTDTQYF.

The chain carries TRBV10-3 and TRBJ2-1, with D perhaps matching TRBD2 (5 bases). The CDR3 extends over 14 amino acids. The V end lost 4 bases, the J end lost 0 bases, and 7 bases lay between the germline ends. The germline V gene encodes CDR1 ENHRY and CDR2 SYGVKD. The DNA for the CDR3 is TGTGCCATCAGTGGTGCGGGCTCCTACAATGAGCAGTTCTTC. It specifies CAISGAGSYNEQFF.

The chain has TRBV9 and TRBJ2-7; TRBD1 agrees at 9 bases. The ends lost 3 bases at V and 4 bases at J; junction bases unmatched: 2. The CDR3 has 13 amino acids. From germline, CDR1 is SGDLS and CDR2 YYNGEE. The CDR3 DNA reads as TGTGCCAGCAGCGAAGGACAGGGGTACGAGCAGTACTTC. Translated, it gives CASSEGQGYEQYF.

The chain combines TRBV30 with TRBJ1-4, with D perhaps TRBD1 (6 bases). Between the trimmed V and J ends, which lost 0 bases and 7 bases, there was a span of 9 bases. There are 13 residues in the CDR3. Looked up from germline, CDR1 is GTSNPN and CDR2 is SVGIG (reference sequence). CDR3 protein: CAWSVQGGEKLFF. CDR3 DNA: TGTGCCTGGAGTGTACAAGGGGGTGAAAAACTGTTTTTT.

The CDR3 loop reads CASSRGTTFPYGYTF. As DNA, the CDR3 is TGTGCCAGCAGCCGGGGTACTACCTTTCCCTATGGCTACACCTTC. The rearrangement joins TRBV5-6 to TRBJ1-2; D is unclear. CDR3 size: 15 residues. Germline CDR1 and CDR2: SGHDT and YYEEEE. V was pared by 4 bases and J by 4 bases, with 17 bases between.

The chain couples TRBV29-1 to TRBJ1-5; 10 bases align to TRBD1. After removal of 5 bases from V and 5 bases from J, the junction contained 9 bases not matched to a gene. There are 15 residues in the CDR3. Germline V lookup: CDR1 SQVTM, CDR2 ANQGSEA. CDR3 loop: CSVQAGGTGDQPQHF. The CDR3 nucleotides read TGCAGCGTTCAAGCGGGAGGGACAGGGGATCAGCCCCAGCATTTT. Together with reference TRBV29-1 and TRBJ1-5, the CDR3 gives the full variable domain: SAVISQKPSRDICQRGTSLTIQCQVDSQVTMMFWYRQQPGQSLTLIATANQGSEATYESGFVIDKFPISRPNLTFSTLTVSNMSPEDSSIYLCSVQAGGTGDQPQHFGDGTRLSIL.

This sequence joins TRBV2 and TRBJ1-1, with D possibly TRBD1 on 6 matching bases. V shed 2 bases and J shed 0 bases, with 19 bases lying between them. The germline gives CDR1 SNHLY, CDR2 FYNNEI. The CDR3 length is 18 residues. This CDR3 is CASSEKGSQGPLNTEAFF. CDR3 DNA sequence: TGTGCCAGCAGTGAAAAGGGGTCGCAGGGGCCGTTGAACACTGAAGCTTTCTTT.

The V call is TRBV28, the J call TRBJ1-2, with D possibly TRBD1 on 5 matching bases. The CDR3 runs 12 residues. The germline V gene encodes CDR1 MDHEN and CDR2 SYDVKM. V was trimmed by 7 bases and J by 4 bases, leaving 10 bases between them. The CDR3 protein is CASTQDSYGYTF. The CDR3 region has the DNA TGTGCCAGCACTCAAGACAGCTATGGCTACACCTTC.

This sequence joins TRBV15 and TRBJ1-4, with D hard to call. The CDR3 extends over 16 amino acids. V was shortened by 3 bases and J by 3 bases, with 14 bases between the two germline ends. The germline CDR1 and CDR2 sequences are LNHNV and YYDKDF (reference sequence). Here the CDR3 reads CATSRTAPGSNEKLFF. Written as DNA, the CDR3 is TGTGCCACCAGCAGGACCGCGCCGGGTTCTAATGAAAAACTGTTTTTT.

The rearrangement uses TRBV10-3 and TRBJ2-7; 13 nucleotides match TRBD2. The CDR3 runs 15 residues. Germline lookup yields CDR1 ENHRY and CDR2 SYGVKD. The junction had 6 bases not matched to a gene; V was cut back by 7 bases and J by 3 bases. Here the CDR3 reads CAITGRTSGSYEQYF. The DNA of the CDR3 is TGTGCCATCACCGGACGGACTAGCGGGAGCTACGAGCAGTACTTC.